A few counts support the clone carrying this T cell receptor (beta chain). Its antigen is still unknown. These data originate in a study of post-analysis software for immune sequencing data. General observations from the study: Included in a set of five TRBV segments more frequent in patients than controls were TRBV5-6, TRBV5-1 and TRBV20-1.

Unique molecular identifiers had been added to the TCR beta cDNA libraries. TCRdb re-called the PCR reads with MiXCR, one entry per CDR3 protein. Of about 540,000 distinct CDR3 sequences listed, around 36% are singletons. The CDR3 sequence is 13 residues long. The V gene lost 2 bases and the J gene lost 6 bases, with 9 bases spanning the gap. Germline V gene sequence: CDR1 SNHLY, CDR2 FYNNEI. The TCR sequence derives from a girl younger than 18 with multiple sclerosis. The sequenced sample consisted of blood. V usage is TRBV2 and J usage is TRBJ2-3; TRBD1 is a possible D gene (5 bases). The CDR3, as DNA: TGTGCCAGCAGTGAAACAGGATTGGATACGCAGTATTTT. Translating it yields CASSETGLDTQYF.